This T cell receptor (beta chain) appears in the sequencing data of a study of a mutant IDH1 vaccine in newly diagnosed glioma. Study-level background: At week 47 came visit V13, while visit V12 had come at week 35.

With regard to this clone: Its specificity is unknown.

This table comes from immunoSEQ multiplex PCR, and its TCRdb copy is limited to in-frame clones, with some not included. This repertoire shows roughly 60,000 clones, 74% found once; its top ten account for around 4.5%. Documented time point: week 35, safety follow-up. In the vaccine, a single dose held 300 ug of the mutant IDH1 20-mer peptide, along with topical imiquimod. Eight vaccine doses were administered to patients at weeks 1, 3, 5, 7, 11, 15, 19 and 23. Patients carried new grade 3 or 4 IDH1-mutant astrocytomas lacking nuclear ATRX. V was clipped by 3 bases and J by 7 bases; unmatched bases: 2. CDR1 is SGHKS, CDR2 YYEKEE, per germline (reference sequence). This CDR3 is 14 amino acids long.

Sample: PBMCs, taken from a glioma patient whose treatment included an IDH1 peptide vaccine. The receptor was isolated from a man aged 45-65 years with glioma. The chain is built from TRBV5-5 and TRBJ1-6; TRBD1 matches at 9 bases. CDR3 amino acids: CASSSGQGNSPLHF. CDR3 DNA: TGTGCCAGCAGCTCGGGACAGGGAAATTCACCCCTCCACTTT. The full variable domain, its missing parts supplied by reference TRBV5-5 and TRBJ1-6, is DAGVTQSPTHLIKTRGQQVTLRCSPISGHKSVSWYQQVLGQGPQFIFQYYEKEERGRGNFPDRFSARQFPNYSSELNVNALLLGDSALYLCASSSGQGNSPLHFGNGTRLTVT.